The source of this TCR beta chain is a study of blood T cell repertoires in COVID-19. For the study at large: T cells, B-cell-depleted T cells, or PBMCs supplied cDNA or gDNA.

The length of the CDR3 is 14 residues. V lost 0 bases, J lost 3 bases, and 0 bases stayed unmatched. In germline, CDR1 is SGHKS, CDR2 YYEKEE (reference sequence). Original processing methods: Reference gene primer amplification gave estimated nucleated cell counts. This table comes from immunoSEQ multiplex PCR, and its TCRdb copy is limited to in-frame clones, with some not included. The DNA gave D and trimming, while V, J and clone size come from that table. The sample lists around 150,000 clones, 70% to 90% occurring once. This clone was recorded only once. The rearrangement joins TRBV5-5 to TRBJ2-3, with 8 bases identical to TRBD2. The source is a man aged 55 to 70 with acute or convalescent COVID-19. Material: peripheral blood. The CDR3 protein is CASSLERGTDTQYF. DNA of the CDR3: TGTGCCAGCAGCTTGGAGCGGGGGACAGATACGCAGTATTTT.